This T cell receptor (beta chain) was sequenced in a study of OX40 agonist ivuxolimab in advanced cancers. Trimming cost V 4 bases and J 5 bases, with 12 bases left between them. The germline gives CDR1 GTSNPN, CDR2 SVGIG (reference sequence). The CDR3 has 13 amino acids. Assay: immunoSEQ multiplex PCR; the TCRdb copy retains only in-frame clones and omits some. This table has more than 45,000 clones, 70% to 90% appearing once. Specimen: CD4+ or CD8+ T cells sorted from blood, collected in a trial of the OX40 agonist ivuxolimab. This sequence originates from an adult with an advanced solid tumor such as melanoma, head and neck, liver or kidney cancer. The chain is built from TRBV30 and TRBJ1-5, with D unclear. The DNA for the CDR3 is TGTGCCTGGACCTATGGGAGGCATCAGCCCCAGCATTTT. This translates into CAWTYGRHQPQHF.